Below, one TCR beta chain is given with its context. This sample was included in a study of blood T cell repertoires in COVID-19. Study context: COVID-19 samples from acute and convalescent phases originated in the United States, Italy and Spain. The cDNA or gDNA used as material had been derived from T cells, B-cell-depleted T cells, or PBMCs.

In the original analysis: Amplifying reference gene primers gave estimates of nucleated cell counts. Clones were read by immunoSEQ multiplex PCR, and TCRdb kept only the in-frame ones, dropping some. D and trimming were read from the DNA, whereas the V and J calls and clone size are those reported in that table. This table has 50,000 to 65,000 clones, about 85% appearing once. The sequenced material came from peripheral blood. The receptor's source is a human donor in a cohort sampled during active COVID-19.

The CDR3 spells CASSLDPGITGSGYTF. CDR3 coding DNA: TGCGCCAGCAGCTTGGACCCCGGGATCACAGGGAGCGGCTACACCTTC. This chain uses TRBV5-1 with TRBJ1-2, with TRBD1 as a possible D gene (6 bases). Germline-derived CDR1 and CDR2 are SGHRS and YFSETQ. V was shortened by 0 bases and J by 8 bases, with 20 bases between the two germline ends. This CDR3 has 16 amino acids.